The rows below give T cell receptor beta chains drawn from one sample of a study of blood T cell repertoires in COVID-19. The table came from immunoSEQ multiplex PCR; TCRdb's copy has only in-frame clones and leaves some out. This sample yields 300,000 or so clones, of which about nine tenths are seen a single time; roughly 3.6% belongs to the top ten. The sample consisted of peripheral blood. These receptors came from a woman between 40 and 50 years old with acute or convalescent COVID-19. The CDR3 runs from the conserved cysteine through the conserved F or W. The D gene is left open where the match is weak. Rows give clone size only sometimes, using once, few, many, or a class for an expanded clone.

>TRBJ1-2|TRBV24-1|-|-|12
TGTGCCACCAGTGATTATGGAGGGGGCTACACCTTC
CATSDYGGGYTF
>TRBJ2-3|TRBV6-5|-|-|15
TGTGCCAGCAGGATGACTAGTACTAGCACAGATACGCAGTATTTT
CASRMTSTSTDTQYF
>TRBJ2-2|TRBV10-1|-|-|14
TGCGCCAGCAGTATAAAGACAGAGGCCGGGGAGCTGTTTTTT
CASSIKTEAGELFF
>TRBJ1-1|TRBV18|-|-|17
TGTGCCAGCTCACCACCGTCAGTAGCAGGGCGAGGAGCTGAAGCTTTCTTT
CASSPPSVAGRGAEAFF
>TRBJ1-2|TRBV9|TRBD1|-|13
TGTGCCAGCAGTACCACAGGGGCGGATGGCTACACCTTC
CASSTTGADGYTF
>TRBJ1-5|TRBV7-2|-|once|14
TGTGCCAGCAGCTTGAACAGGGTAAATCAGCCCCAGCATTTT
CASSLNRVNQPQHF
>TRBJ1-6|TRBV25-1|-|-|17
TGTGCCAGCAGTGACACCACTAGGAGCTCCTATAATTCACCCCTCCACTTT
CASSDTTRSSYNSPLHF
>TRBJ2-5|TRBV15|-|-|14
TGTGCCACCAGCACGGGGACAAACCAAGAGACCCAGTACTTC
CATSTGTNQETQYF
>TRBJ1-3|TRBV6-2/TRBV6-3|-|once|14
TGTGCCAGCAGTACCGACATGACTGGAAACACCATATATTTT
CASSTDMTGNTIYF
>TRBJ1-6|TRBV30|-|-|15
TGTGCCTGGGCGGCACTCAACTCCTATAATTCACCCCTCCACTTT
CAWAALNSYNSPLHF
>TRBJ1-5|TRBV18|-|-|15
TGTGCCAGCTCACCGGGGGGGGCACTCAATCAGCCCCAGCATTTT
CASSPGGALNQPQHF
>TRBJ2-1|TRBV6-5|-|-|11
TGTGCCAGCAGTCGAGGGAATGAGCAGTTCTTC
CASSRGNEQFF
>TRBJ1-2|TRBV19|TRBD1|-|14
TGTGCCAGTACCAACAGGGGGCCAGTATACGGCTACACCTTC
CASTNRGPVYGYTF
>TRBJ1-5|TRBV20-1|-|-|11
TGCAGTGCTTGGCTTGGACAGTCCCAGCATTTT
CSAWLGQSQHF